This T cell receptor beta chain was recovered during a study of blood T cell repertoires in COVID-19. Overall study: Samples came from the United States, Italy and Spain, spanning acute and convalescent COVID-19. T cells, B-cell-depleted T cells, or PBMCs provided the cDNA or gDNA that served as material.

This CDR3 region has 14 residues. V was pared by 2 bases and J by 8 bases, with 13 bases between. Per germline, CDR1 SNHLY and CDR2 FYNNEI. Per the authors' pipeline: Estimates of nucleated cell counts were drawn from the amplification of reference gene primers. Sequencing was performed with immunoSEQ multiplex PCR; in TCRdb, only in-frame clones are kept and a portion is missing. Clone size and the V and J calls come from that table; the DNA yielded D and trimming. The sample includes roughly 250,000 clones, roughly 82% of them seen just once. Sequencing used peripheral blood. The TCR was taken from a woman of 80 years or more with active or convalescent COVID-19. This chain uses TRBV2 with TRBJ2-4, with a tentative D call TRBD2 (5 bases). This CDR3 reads CASSEFRGGDIQYF. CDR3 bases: TGTGCCAGCAGTGAATTTCGGGGTGGAGACATTCAGTACTTC.